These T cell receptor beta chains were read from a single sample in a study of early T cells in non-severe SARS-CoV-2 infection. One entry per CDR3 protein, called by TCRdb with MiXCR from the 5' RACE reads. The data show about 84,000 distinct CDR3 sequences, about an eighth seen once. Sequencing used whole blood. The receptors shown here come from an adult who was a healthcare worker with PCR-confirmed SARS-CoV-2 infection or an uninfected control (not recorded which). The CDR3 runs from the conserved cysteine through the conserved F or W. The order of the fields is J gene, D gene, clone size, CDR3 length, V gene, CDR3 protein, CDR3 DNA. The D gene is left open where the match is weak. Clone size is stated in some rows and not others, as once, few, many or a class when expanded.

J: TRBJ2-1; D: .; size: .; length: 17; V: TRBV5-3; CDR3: CARSPPGGGRTINEQFF; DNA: TGTGCCAGAAGCCCCCCTGGGGGCGGGAGAACAATCAATGAGCAGTTCTTC
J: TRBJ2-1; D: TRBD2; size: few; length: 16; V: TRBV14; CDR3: CASSLRTSGNGNEQFF; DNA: TGTGCCAGCAGCCTCAGGACTAGCGGGAACGGCAATGAGCAGTTCTTC
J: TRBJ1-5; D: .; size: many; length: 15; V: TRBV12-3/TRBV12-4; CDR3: CASSLQALSPQPQHF; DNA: TGTGCCAGCAGTTTACAGGCTCTATCCCCCCAGCCCCAGCATTTT
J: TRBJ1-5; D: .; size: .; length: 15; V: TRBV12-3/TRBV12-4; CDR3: CVSQWGSNSNQPQHF; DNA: TGTGTCAGCCAATGGGGGAGCAATAGCAATCAGCCCCAGCATTTT
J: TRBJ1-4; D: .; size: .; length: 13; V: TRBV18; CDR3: CASSPIEEEKLFF; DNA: TGTGCCAGCTCACCAATTGAGGAGGAGAAACTGTTTTTT
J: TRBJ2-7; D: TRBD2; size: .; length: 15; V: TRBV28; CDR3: CASSLRGRSSYEQYF; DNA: TGTGCCAGCAGTTTACGCGGGAGGAGCTCCTACGAGCAGTACTTC
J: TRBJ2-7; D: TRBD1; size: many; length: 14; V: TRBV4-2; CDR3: CASSQAGQAYEQYF; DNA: TGTGCCAGCAGCCAAGCGGGACAGGCCTACGAGCAGTACTTC
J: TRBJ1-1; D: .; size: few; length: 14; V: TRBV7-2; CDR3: CASSPPPGHTEAFF; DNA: TGTGCCAGCAGCCCCCCCCCGGGACACACTGAAGCTTTCTTT
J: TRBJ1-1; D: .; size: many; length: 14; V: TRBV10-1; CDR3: CASSEGPLNTEAFF; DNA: TGCGCCAGCAGTGAAGGGCCCCTGAACACTGAAGCTTTCTTT
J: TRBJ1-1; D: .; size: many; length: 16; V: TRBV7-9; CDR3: CASSHPPGQINTEAFF; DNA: TGTGCCAGCAGCCACCCCCCCGGACAAATAAACACTGAAGCTTTCTTT
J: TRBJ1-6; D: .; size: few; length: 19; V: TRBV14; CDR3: CASSRGRAELGRRNSPLHF; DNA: TGTGCCAGCAGCCGAGGTCGTGCGGAACTCGGTCGGAGAAATTCACCCCTCCACTTT
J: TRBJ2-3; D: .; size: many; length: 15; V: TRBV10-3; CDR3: CAIGSRGQSTDTQYF; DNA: TGTGCCATCGGTTCGAGAGGACAGAGCACAGATACGCAGTATTTT
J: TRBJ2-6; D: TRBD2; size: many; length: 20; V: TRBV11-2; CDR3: CASSFRTSGIDFSGANVLTF; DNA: TGTGCCAGCAGCTTCCGGACTAGCGGGATAGATTTCTCTGGGGCCAACGTCCTGACTTTC
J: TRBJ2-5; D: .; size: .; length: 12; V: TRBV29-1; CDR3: CSGRGREETQYF; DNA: TGCAGCGGTAGAGGCAGGGAAGAGACCCAGTACTTC
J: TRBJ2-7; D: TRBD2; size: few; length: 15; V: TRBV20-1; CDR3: CSAQWGASGAYEQYF; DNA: TGCAGTGCCCAATGGGGGGCTAGCGGGGCTTACGAGCAGTACTTC
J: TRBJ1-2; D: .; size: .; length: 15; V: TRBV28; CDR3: CASSLPGTVNYGYTF; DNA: TGTGCCAGCAGTCTCCCCGGGACGGTTAACTATGGCTACACCTTC
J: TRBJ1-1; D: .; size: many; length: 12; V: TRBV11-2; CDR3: CASSLGETEAFF; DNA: TGTGCCAGCAGCCTAGGGGAGACTGAAGCTTTCTTT
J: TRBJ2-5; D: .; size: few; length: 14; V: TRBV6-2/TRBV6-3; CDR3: CASSPDPVQETQYF; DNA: TGTGCCAGCAGTCCTGACCCTGTCCAAGAGACCCAGTACTTC
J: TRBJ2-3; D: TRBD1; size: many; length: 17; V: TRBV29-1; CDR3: CSVVGISGQVFTDTQYF; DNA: TGCAGCGTTGTTGGTATCTCGGGACAGGTTTTCACAGATACGCAGTATTTT
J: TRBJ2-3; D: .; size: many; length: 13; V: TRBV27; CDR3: CASSLRGTDTQYF; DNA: TGTGCCAGCAGTTTAAGGGGCACAGATACGCAGTATTTT
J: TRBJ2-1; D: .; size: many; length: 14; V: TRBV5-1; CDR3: CASSSTPKAGEQFF; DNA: TGCGCCAGCAGCTCGACTCCCAAGGCAGGGGAGCAGTTCTTC